The 29 T cell receptor beta chains reported below all come from one sample, sequenced in a study of T-cell reconstitution after alpha-beta-depleted transplantation in children. As it was prepared, the TCRbeta library received unique molecular identifiers. TCRdb reprocessed the PCR reads with MiXCR, giving one entry per CDR3 protein. The sample has about 440,000 distinct CDR3 sequences, approximately 41% seen once. The specimen was PBMCs, collected before TCRalphabeta/CD19-depleted stem cell transplant. The receptors come from a girl aged 2-15 years with aplastic anemia, due to receive a stem cell transplant.

In this sample, this clonotype turned up a few times. The chain couples TRBV9 to TRBJ2-1; D call uncertain. The CDR3 contains 13 residues. Looked up from germline, CDR1 is SGDLS and CDR2 is YYNGEE. The ends were cut back, 0 bases at V and 7 bases at J, with 8 bases in the middle. CDR3: CASSVDRLNEQFF. CDR3 sequence (DNA): TGTGCCAGCAGCGTAGACCGTTTGAATGAGCAGTTCTTC.

The chain recombines TRBV5-1 with TRBJ2-7; D possibly uses TRBD1 or TRBD2 (5 bases each). This CDR3 is 14 amino acids long. Trimming shortened V by 0 bases and J by 5 bases, and 12 bases separated the two germline ends. In germline, CDR1 is SGHRS, CDR2 YFSETQ. CDR3 loop: CASSLVWGRNEQYF. CDR3 nucleotides: TGCGCCAGCAGCTTGGTCTGGGGACGGAACGAGCAGTACTTC. Combining the CDR3 with reference TRBV5-1 and TRBJ2-7 gives the whole variable domain KAGVTQTPRYLIKTRGQQVTLSCSPISGHRSVSWYQQTPGQGLQFLFEYFSETQRNKGNFPGRFSGRQFSNSRSEMNVSTLELGDSALYLCASSLVWGRNEQYFGPGTRLTVT.

This sequence joins TRBV5-6 and TRBJ2-2; TRBD1 matches 10 bases. Per the germline V gene, CDR1 is SGHDT and CDR2 is YYEEEE. The CDR3 covers 17 residues. The J segment lost 3 bases and the V segment lost 4 bases, leaving 9 bases of the junction unmatched. In DNA form, the CDR3 reads TGTGCCAGCAGCCTACCGGGACAGGGGATGGACACCGGGGAGCTGTTTTTT. This translates into CASSLPGQGMDTGELFF.

The rearrangement links TRBV5-6 to TRBJ1-2, with D uncertain. V lost 7 bases and J lost 0, with 16 bases in between. The CDR3 covers 15 residues. Germline lookup yields CDR1 SGHDT and CDR2 YYEEEE. The CDR3 DNA follows: TGTGCCAGCGGTCAACTGAGGGTAGCTAACTATGGCTACACCTTC. It is translated as CASGQLRVANYGYTF.

The V and J genes are TRBV28 and TRBJ2-7, with D possibly being TRBD2 (5 bases). V was clipped by 6 bases and J by 2 bases, with 17 bases between them. Germline V lookup: CDR1 MDHEN, CDR2 SYDVKM. The CDR3 length is 15 residues. The CDR3 here is CASSVPAAAAYEQYF. Written as DNA, the CDR3 is TGTGCCAGCAGCGTACCAGCGGCTGCCGCCTACGAGCAGTACTTC.

The genes are TRBV6-5 and TRBJ2-3; weak D call: TRBD2 (5 bases). Trimming took off 2 bases at V and 5 bases at J, with 14 bases between the two ends. The CDR3 is 15 residues long. Per the germline V gene, CDR1 is MNHEY and CDR2 is SVGAGI. CDR3: CASSYPGSGKDTQYF. CDR3 nucleotide sequence: TGTGCCAGCAGTTACCCGGGGTCAGGTAAAGATACGCAGTATTTT.

This clonotype appeared a few times. The chain has TRBV6-5 and TRBJ2-1; D may be TRBD2 (5 bases). This CDR3 comprises 12 residues. V shed 2 bases and J shed 7 bases, with 6 bases lying between them. Per germline, CDR1 MNHEY and CDR2 SVGAGI. This CDR3 reads CASSYRGNEQFF. The CDR3 DNA sequence: TGTGCCAGCAGTTACAGAGGGAATGAGCAGTTCTTC.

There are many counts of this clonotype. The gene calls are TRBV12-3 or TRBV12-4 and TRBJ2-7, with D hard to call. V lost 2 bases, J lost 3 bases, and 8 bases lay in between. The CDR3 length is 13 residues. In DNA, the CDR3 is TGTGCCAGCAGTTTAAACCCCGTCTACGAGCAGTACTTC. Translated, it gives CASSLNPVYEQYF.

The chain uses TRBV29-1 and TRBJ2-3; either TRBD1 or TRBD2 may supply D (5 bases each). The CDR3 consists of 18 residues. From germline, CDR1 is SQVTM and CDR2 ANQGSEA. V lost 5 bases, J lost 2 bases, and 26 bases lay in between. Written as DNA, the CDR3 is TGCAGCGTTCCCATCATGTACCGGGACGAAGGGGACACAGATACGCAGTATTTT. It specifies CSVPIMYRDEGDTDTQYF.

A few counts support this clonotype. The chain combines TRBV7-6 with TRBJ1-4, with unresolved D. V lost 2 bases and J lost 3, with 16 bases in between. Germline lookup yields CDR1 SGHVS and CDR2 FNYEAQ. The CDR3 contains 17 residues. CDR3 in DNA: TGTGCCAGCAGCTTACTGTTCCCAGGCCCCCCTAATGAAAAACTGTTTTTT. Translated: CASSLLFPGPPNEKLFF.

This clonotype was picked up many times. The V and J genes are TRBV20-1 and TRBJ2-7; weak D call: TRBD1 (5 bases). The CDR3 is 14 residues long. Germline lookup yields CDR1 DFQATT and CDR2 SNEGSKA (reference sequence). V was cut by 5 bases and J by 2 bases, with 16 bases left in between. The CDR3 DNA follows: TGCAGTGCTCCCGGGCCCCAAGGGGCCTACGAGCAGTACTTC. Translating gives CSAPGPQGAYEQYF.

In its sample, this clonotype was seen many times. The chain recombines TRBV5-1 with TRBJ2-4; D is perhaps TRBD2 (5 bases). Trimming pared 5 bases from V and 3 bases from J, leaving 12 bases between. The CDR3 totals 14 residues. CDR1 is SGHRS, CDR2 YFSETQ, per germline. CDR3 DNA sequence: TGCGCCAGCAGAGAGGGCGAAGACAAAAACATTCAGTACTTC. Amino acids: CASREGEDKNIQYF.

This clonotype turned up a few times. The chain is built from TRBV14 and TRBJ1-6, with D possibly TRBD1 on 5 matching bases. CDR1 and CDR2 from the germline V gene are SGHDN and FVKESK. The CDR3 consists of 15 residues. The V end lost 4 bases, the J end lost 2 bases, and 9 bases lay between the germline ends. CDR3 sequence reads: CASSPGGTYNSPLHF. CDR3 sequence (DNA): TGTGCCAGCAGCCCCGGGGGTACCTATAATTCACCCCTCCACTTT. Looking up the rest from reference TRBV14 and TRBJ1-6 gives the full variable domain: EAGVTQFPSHSVIEKGQTVTLRCDPISGHDNLYWYRRVMGKEIKFLLHFVKESKQDESGMPNNRFLAERTGGTYSTLKVQPAELEDSGVYFCASSPGGTYNSPLHFGNGTRLTVT.

This clonotype was counted between two and nine times. The V call is TRBV4-3, the J call TRBJ2-3, with TRBD2 matching over 8 bases. The CDR3 is made up of 15 amino acids. Germline V CDR1 and CDR2: LGHNA, YSLEER. V lost 4 bases, J lost 2 bases, and 5 bases stayed unmatched. The CDR3 loop is CASSPGLGPTDTQYF. The DNA of the CDR3 is TGCGCCAGCAGCCCGGGACTAGGTCCCACAGATACGCAGTATTTT.

The V gene is TRBV5-6, the J gene TRBJ2-5; 7 bases map to TRBD1. Germline CDR1 and CDR2: SGHDT and YYEEEE. Trimming at V came to 2 bases and at J to 2 bases, leaving 9 bases not matched to a gene. This CDR3 is built from 16 residues. In nucleotides, the CDR3 is TGTGCCAGCAGCTTTGTTCCAGGGGGTCGTCAAGAGACCCAGTACTTC. Residues: CASSFVPGGRQETQYF. Full variable domain (rest looked up from reference TRBV5-6 and TRBJ2-5): DAGVTQSPTHLIKTRGQQVTLRCSPKSGHDTVSWYQQALGQGPQFIFQYYEEEERQRGNFPDRFSGHQFPNYSSELNVNALLLGDSALYLCASSFVPGGRQETQYFGPGTRLLVL.

This clonotype was picked up a small number of times. The chain recombines TRBV5-6 with TRBJ2-3, with D possibly being TRBD2 (5 bases). This CDR3 has 15 amino acids. The V end lost 0 bases, the J end lost 2 bases, and 10 bases lay between the germline ends. Per the germline V gene, CDR1 is SGHDT and CDR2 is YYEEEE. CDR3: CASSLASYNTDTQYF. The DNA for the CDR3 is TGTGCCAGCAGCTTGGCTAGCTACAACACAGATACGCAGTATTTT.

A few counts support this clonotype. CDR3 DNA sequence: TGCGCCAGCAGCGTGGACAGAGTTAATTCACCCCTCCACTTT. It translates to CASSVDRVNSPLHF. The V and J genes are TRBV5-1 and TRBJ1-6; TRBD1 might be the D (6 bases). Germline-derived CDR1 and CDR2 are SGHRS and YFSETQ. The CDR3 is made up of 14 amino acids. V shed 4 bases and J shed 6 bases, with 11 bases lying between them.

The CDR3 DNA sequence: TGTGCCAGCTCACTACGCAGGGGACCTACGGAGGCCAACACCGGGGAGCTGTTTTTT. Its translation: CASSLRRGPTEANTGELFF. The chain is built from TRBV18 and TRBJ2-2; the D gene is possibly TRBD1 (6 bases). Trimming removed 4 bases at V and 2 bases at J, with 23 bases between. Germline CDR1 and CDR2: KGHSH and LQKENI. The CDR3 totals 19 residues.

The CDR3 reads CSVSDGSDTQYF. Written as DNA, the CDR3 is TGCAGCGTATCGGACGGGTCAGATACGCAGTATTTT. The chain combines TRBV29-1 with TRBJ2-3; D is undetermined. Germline V gives CDR1 SQVTM, CDR2 ANQGSEA. Trimming shortened V by 6 bases and J by 4 bases, and 11 bases separated the two germline ends. The CDR3 is made up of 12 amino acids.

The gene calls are TRBV19 and TRBJ2-2, with D unresolved. The germline V and J ends were trimmed by 5 bases and 4 bases, with 23 bases remaining between them. Germline CDR1 reads LNHDA; CDR2 reads SQIVND (reference sequence). The CDR3 length is 18 residues. CDR3 residues: CASSFGARTGGGTGELFF. DNA of the CDR3: TGTGCCAGTAGTTTTGGCGCGCGCACGGGCGGTGGCACCGGGGAGCTGTTTTTT.

This chain links TRBV4-1 with TRBJ2-1, with 13 bases identical to TRBD2. The CDR3 totals 16 residues. Germline CDR1 is MGHRA and CDR2 is YSYEKL. With V trimmed by 4 bases and J by 2 bases, 2 bases remained unmatched. The CDR3 reads CASSRGLAGTYNEQFF. CDR3 coding DNA: TGCGCCAGCAGCCGGGGACTAGCGGGGACCTACAATGAGCAGTTCTTC.

This clonotype is medium-sized in the sample. The genes are TRBV10-3 and TRBJ2-5; 9 positions match TRBD2. V lost 0 bases, J lost 5 bases, and 1 base stayed unmatched. The germline V gene encodes CDR1 ENHRY and CDR2 SYGVKD. This CDR3 contains 14 residues. The CDR3 DNA reads as TGTGCCATCAGTGAGTCTAGCGGGAGTGAGACCCAGTACTTC. It codes for CAISESSGSETQYF.

The chain has TRBV6-2 or TRBV6-3 and TRBJ2-1, with D possibly being TRBD1 (5 bases). The CDR3 totals 16 residues. The germline V gene has CDR1 MNHEY and CDR2 SVGEGT. Trimming removed 3 bases from V and 2 bases from J, with 14 bases in between. The CDR3: CASSYLDSPPYNEQFF. The DNA for the CDR3 is TGTGCCAGCAGTTATCTCGACAGCCCTCCCTACAATGAGCAGTTCTTC.

This clonotype has more than one count but fewer than ten. The CDR3 sequence: CASSQNTGTISIQYF. CDR3 in DNA: TGCGCCAGCAGCCAGAATACCGGGACAATTAGCATTCAGTACTTC. The V gene is TRBV4-1, the J gene TRBJ2-4, with D possibly matching TRBD1 (6 bases). The germline V and J ends were trimmed by 3 bases and 9 bases, with 18 bases remaining between them. The germline V gene has CDR1 MGHRA and CDR2 YSYEKL. The CDR3 sequence is 15 residues long.

This clonotype was found many times. The CDR3 coding sequence is TGTGCCAGCAGTTACTCCGGGACGGTCGAAAAACTGTTTTTT. Its translation: CASSYSGTVEKLFF. V is TRBV6-5 and J is TRBJ1-4; tentatively, D is TRBD1 (5 bases). Germline lookup yields CDR1 MNHEY and CDR2 SVGAGI. CDR3 size: 14 residues. Trimming shortened V by 0 bases and J by 8 bases, and 10 bases separated the two germline ends.

The gene calls are TRBV11-2 and TRBJ2-3; TRBD2 matches 12 bases. CDR1 is SGHAT and CDR2 is FQNNGV in the germline V gene. The J segment lost 0 bases and the V segment lost 4 bases, leaving 8 bases of the junction unmatched. This CDR3 comprises 18 residues. The CDR3 coding sequence is TGTGCCAGCAGCTGGGGACTAGCGGGCGGATCTAGCACAGATACGCAGTATTTT. This translates into CASSWGLAGGSSTDTQYF.

This clonotype was seen a handful of times. The V and J genes are TRBV20-1 and TRBJ2-1; D not certain. CDR1 is DFQATT, CDR2 SNEGSKA, per germline (reference sequence). The CDR3 runs to 15 residues. V shed 3 bases and J shed 0 bases, with 12 bases lying between them. The CDR3 region has the DNA TGCAGTGCTAGCGATTCTTCGAGCTCCTACAATGAGCAGTTCTTC. Protein: CSASDSSSSYNEQFF.

V usage is TRBV6-5 and J usage is TRBJ2-5; the match to TRBD2 covers 11 bases. V lost 4 bases, J lost 6 bases, and 7 bases stayed unmatched. The CDR3 is 15 residues long. Germline V gives CDR1 MNHEY, CDR2 SVGAGI. The CDR3 sequence is CASSSGTSGGKTQYF. CDR3 nucleotides: TGTGCCAGCAGTTCCGGGACTAGCGGAGGAAAGACCCAGTACTTC.

This clonotype has just a few counts. The chain uses TRBV7-6 and TRBJ2-2; 7 bases fit TRBD1. The length of the CDR3 is 14 residues. From germline, CDR1 is SGHVS and CDR2 FNYEAQ. The ends lost 1 base at V and 7 bases at J; junction bases unmatched: 3. This CDR3 is CASSLGGTVGELFF. The CDR3 DNA reads as TGTGCCAGCAGCTTAGGGGGGACAGTCGGGGAGCTGTTTTTT.